This T cell receptor (beta chain) was captured in a study of shared clonotypes between healthy human individuals. Study-level information: Per donor, CD8 memory used one plate, CD8 naive used two, CD4 memory used three and CD4 naive used three.

Regarding this clone: Its matching antigen is unknown.

Per the original methods: Filtering differed, since immunoSEQ gave only junction sequences and no quality scores. Only in-frame clones appear in the TCRdb table, and some are missing; sequencing was by immunoSEQ multiplex PCR. D and trimming were read from the DNA, whereas the V and J calls and clone size are those reported in that table. The table shows roughly 810,000 clones, with roughly 96% occurring only once. The naive CD8 population came from CD45RO-negative cells selected for CCR7, without terminally differentiated effector memory CD45RA+ cells. The donor cohort consisted entirely of Caucasian adults residing in Nashville, Tennessee. General study results and limits: Generally, estimated richness proved larger in naive subsets than it did in memory subsets.

The V gene's germline CDR1 is SGHVS and CDR2 FNYEAQ. Unmatched junction bases numbered 4, after V lost 1 base and J lost 1 base. CDR3 length equals 17 residues. This chain connects TRBV7-6 to TRBJ2-5, with 12 bases aligning to TRBD2. The origin of this receptor is a man aged 25-40 years in good health. Sequencing was performed on naive CD8+ T cells sorted from blood. CDR3 amino acids: CASSLGTSGDLQETQYF. Here the CDR3 DNA reads TGTGCCAGCAGCTTAGGGACTAGCGGGGACCTCCAAGAGACCCAGTACTTC. Looking up the rest from reference TRBV7-6 and TRBJ2-5 gives the full variable domain: GAGVSQSPRYKVTKRGQDVALRCDPISGHVSLYWYRQALGQGPEFLTYFNYEAQQDKSGLPNDRFSAERPEGSISTLTIQRTEQRDSAMYRCASSLGTSGDLQETQYFGPGTRLLVL.